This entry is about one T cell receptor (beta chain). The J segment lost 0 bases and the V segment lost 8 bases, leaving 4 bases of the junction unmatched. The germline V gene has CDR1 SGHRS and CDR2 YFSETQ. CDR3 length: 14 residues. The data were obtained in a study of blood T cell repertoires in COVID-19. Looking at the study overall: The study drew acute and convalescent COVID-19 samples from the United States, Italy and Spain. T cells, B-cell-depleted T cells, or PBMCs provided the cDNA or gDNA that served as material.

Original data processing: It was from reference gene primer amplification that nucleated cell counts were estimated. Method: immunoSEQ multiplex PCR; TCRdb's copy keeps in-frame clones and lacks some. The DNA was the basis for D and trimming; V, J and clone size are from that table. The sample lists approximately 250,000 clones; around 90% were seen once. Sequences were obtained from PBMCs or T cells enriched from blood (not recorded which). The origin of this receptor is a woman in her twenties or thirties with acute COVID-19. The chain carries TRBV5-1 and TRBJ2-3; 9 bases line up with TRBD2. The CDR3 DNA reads TGCGCCAGTCAAGCGGGGGGAAGCACAGATACGCAGTATTTT. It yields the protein CASQAGGSTDTQYF.